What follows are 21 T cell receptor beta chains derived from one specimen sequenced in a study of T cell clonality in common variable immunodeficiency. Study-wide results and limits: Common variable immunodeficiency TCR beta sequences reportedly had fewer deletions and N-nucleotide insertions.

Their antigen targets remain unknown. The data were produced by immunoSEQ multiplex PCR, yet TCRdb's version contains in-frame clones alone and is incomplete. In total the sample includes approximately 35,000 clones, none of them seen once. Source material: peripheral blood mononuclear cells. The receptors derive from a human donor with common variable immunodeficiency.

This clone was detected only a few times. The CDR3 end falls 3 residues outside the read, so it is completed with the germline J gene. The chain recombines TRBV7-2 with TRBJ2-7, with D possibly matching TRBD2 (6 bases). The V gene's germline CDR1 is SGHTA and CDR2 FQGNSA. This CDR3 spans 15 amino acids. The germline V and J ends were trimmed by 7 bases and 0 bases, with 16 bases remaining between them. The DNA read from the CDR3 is TGTGCCAGCACCTTCCAAGGGACTGTCTCCTACGAG. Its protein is CASTFQGTVSYE. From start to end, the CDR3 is CASTFQGTVSYEQYF.

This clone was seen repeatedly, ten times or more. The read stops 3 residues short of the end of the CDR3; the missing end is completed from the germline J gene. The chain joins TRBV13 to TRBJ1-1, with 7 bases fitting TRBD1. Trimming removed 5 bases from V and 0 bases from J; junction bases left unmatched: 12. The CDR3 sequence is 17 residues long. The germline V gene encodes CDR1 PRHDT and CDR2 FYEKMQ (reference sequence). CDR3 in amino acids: CASSPDVGQSMNTEAFF. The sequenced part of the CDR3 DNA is TGTGCCAGCAGCCCGGATGTGGGACAGTCCATGAACACTGAA.

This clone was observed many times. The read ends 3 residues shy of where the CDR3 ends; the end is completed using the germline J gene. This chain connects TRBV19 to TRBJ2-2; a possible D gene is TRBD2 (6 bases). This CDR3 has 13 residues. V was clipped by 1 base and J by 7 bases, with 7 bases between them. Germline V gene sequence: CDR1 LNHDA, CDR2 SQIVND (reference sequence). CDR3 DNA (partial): TGTGCCAGTAGTATAGCGGGGGTCGGGGAG. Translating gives CASSIAGVGE. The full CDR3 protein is CASSIAGVGELFF.

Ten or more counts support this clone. CDR3 DNA, as far as it was read: TGCGCCAGCAGCGCTAGCGGGGACTACAATGAG. This codes for CASSASGDYNE. The complete CDR3 protein is CASSASGDYNEQFF. The rearrangement uses TRBV5-1 and TRBJ2-1, with 9 bases that match TRBD2. The CDR3 is cut off 3 residues early in the read; its end comes from the germline J gene. V dropped 4 bases and J dropped 3; count of bases not matched to a gene: 2. Germline assignment: CDR1 SGHRS and CDR2 YFSETQ. CDR3 length equals 14 residues.

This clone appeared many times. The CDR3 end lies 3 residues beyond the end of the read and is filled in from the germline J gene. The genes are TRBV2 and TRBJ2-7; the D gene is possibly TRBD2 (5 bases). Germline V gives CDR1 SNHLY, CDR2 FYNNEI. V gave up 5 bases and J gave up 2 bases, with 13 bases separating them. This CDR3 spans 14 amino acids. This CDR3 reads CASSPLDLTYEQYF. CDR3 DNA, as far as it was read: TGTGCCAGCAGTCCATTGGACTTAACCTACGAG.

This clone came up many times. The part of the CDR3 DNA that was read is TGTGCCAGCAGCTTAGACAGGGCCGGGGAG. It specifies CASSLDRAGE. The CDR3 in full is CASSLDRAGELFF. The chain is built from TRBV7-8 and TRBJ2-2, with a weak D call TRBD1 (6 bases). The read terminates 3 residues ahead of where the CDR3 ends, so the germline J gene completes it. From germline, CDR1 is SGHVS and CDR2 FQNEAQ. V lost 1 base, J lost 6 bases, and 6 bases lay in between. The CDR3 is made up of 13 amino acids.

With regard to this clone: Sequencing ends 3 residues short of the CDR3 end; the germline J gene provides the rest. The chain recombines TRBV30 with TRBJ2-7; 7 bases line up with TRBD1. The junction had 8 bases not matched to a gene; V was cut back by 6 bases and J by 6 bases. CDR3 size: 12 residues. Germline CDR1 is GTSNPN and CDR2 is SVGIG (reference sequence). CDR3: CACTQGTREQYF. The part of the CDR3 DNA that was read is TGTGCCTGTACACAGGGGACCCGCGAG. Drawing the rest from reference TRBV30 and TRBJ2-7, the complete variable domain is SQTIHQWPATLVQPVGSPLSLECTVEGTSNPNLYWYRQAAGRGLQLLFYSVGIGQISSEVPQNLSASRPQDRQFILSSKKLLLSDSGFYLCACTQGTREQYFGPGTRLTVT.

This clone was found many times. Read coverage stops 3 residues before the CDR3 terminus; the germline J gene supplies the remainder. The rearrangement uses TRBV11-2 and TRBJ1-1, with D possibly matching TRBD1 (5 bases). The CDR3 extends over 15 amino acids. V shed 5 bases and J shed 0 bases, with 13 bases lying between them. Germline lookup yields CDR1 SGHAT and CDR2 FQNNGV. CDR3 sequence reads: CASSLNGAVNTEAFF. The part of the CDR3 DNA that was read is TGTGCCAGCAGCCTCAATGGGGCTGTGAACACTGAA.

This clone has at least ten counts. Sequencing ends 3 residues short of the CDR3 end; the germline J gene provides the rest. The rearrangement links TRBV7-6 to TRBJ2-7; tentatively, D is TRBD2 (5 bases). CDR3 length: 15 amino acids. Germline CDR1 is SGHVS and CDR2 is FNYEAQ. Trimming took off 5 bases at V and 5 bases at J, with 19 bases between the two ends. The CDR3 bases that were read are TGTGCCAGCAGCCATCCAGACGTAGCGTTGAACGAG. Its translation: CASSHPDVALNE. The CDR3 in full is CASSHPDVALNEQYF.

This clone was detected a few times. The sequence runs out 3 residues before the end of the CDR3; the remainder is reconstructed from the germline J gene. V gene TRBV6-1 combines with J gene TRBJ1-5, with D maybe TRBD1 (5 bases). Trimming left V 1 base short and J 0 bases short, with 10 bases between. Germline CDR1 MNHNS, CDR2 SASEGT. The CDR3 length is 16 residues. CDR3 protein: CASSEGGLYSNQPQHF. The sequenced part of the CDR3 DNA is TGTGCCAGCAGTGAAGGGGGACTTTATAGCAATCAGCCC.

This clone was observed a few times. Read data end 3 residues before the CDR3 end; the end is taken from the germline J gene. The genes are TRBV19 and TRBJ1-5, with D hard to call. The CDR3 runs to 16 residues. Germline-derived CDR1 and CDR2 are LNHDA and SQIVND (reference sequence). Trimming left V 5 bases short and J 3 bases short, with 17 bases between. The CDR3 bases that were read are TGTGCCAGTAGTGGGAACAGCGGTATTACCAATCAGCCC. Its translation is CASSGNSGITNQP. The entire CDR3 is CASSGNSGITNQPQHF. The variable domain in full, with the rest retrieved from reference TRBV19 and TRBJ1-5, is DGGITQSPKYLFRKEGQNVTLSCEQNLNHDAMYWYRQDPGQGLRLIYYSQIVNDFQKGDIAEGYSVSREKKESFPLTVTSAQKNPTAFYLCASSGNSGITNQPQHFGDGTRLSIL.

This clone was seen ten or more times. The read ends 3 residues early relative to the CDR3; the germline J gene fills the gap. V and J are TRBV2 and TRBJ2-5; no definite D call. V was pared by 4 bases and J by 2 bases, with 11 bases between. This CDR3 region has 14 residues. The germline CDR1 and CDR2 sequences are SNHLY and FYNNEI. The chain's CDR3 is CASSVGGRQETQYF. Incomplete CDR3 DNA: TGTGCCAGCAGTGTAGGCGGTCGTCAAGAGACC. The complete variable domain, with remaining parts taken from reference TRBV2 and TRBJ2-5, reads EPEVTQTPSHQVTQMGQEVILRCVPISNHLYFYWYRQILGQKVEFLVSFYNNEISEKSEIFDDQFSVERPDGSNFTLKIRSTKLEDSAMYFCASSVGGRQETQYFGPGTRLLVL.

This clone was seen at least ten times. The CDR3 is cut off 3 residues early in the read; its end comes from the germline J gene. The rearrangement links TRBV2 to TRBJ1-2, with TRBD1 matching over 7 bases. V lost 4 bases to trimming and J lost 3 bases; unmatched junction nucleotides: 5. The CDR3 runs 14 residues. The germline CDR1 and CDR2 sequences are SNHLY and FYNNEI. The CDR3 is CASSGTGTDYGYTF. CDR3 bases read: TGTGCCAGCAGTGGGACAGGCACAGACTATGGC.

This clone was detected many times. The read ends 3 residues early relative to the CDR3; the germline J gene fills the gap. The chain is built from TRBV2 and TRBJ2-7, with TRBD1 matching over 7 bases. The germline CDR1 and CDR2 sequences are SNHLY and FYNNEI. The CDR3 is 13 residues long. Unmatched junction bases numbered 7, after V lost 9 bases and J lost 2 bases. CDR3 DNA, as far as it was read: TGTGCCAGTACCGGGACAGACACCTACGAG. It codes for CASTGTDTYE. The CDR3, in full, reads CASTGTDTYEQYF.

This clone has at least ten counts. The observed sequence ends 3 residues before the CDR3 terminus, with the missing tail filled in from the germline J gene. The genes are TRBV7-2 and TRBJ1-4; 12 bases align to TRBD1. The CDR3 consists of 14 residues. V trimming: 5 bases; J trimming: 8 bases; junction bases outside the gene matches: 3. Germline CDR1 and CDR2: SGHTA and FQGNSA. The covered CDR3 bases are TGTGCCAGCAGCCGGGACAGGGGGCGGGAAAAA. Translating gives CASSRDRGREK. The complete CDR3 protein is CASSRDRGREKLFF.

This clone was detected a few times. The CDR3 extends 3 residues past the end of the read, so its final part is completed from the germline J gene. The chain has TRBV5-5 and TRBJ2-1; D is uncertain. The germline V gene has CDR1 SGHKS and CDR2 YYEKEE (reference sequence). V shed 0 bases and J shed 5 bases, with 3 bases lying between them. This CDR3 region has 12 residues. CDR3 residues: CASSLADNEQFF. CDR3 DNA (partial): TGTGCCAGCAGCTTGGCAGACAATGAG.

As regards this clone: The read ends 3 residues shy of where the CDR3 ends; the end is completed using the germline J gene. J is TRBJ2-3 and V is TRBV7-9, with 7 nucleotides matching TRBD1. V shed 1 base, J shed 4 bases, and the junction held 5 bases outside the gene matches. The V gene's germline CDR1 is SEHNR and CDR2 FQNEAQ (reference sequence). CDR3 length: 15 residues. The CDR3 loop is CASSLGQGRADTQYF. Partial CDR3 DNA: TGTGCCAGCAGCTTAGGACAGGGTCGGGCAGATACG.

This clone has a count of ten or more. The CDR3 loop reads CASSVAGAGNTEAFF. CDR3 DNA (partial): TGTGCCAGCAGTGTCGCAGGGGCCGGGAACACTGAA. This chain links TRBV6-1 with TRBJ1-1; perhaps TRBD1 as D (6 bases). The missing CDR3 end, 3 residues past where the read stops, is filled in from the germline J gene. Germline CDR1 reads MNHNS; CDR2 reads SASEGT. The CDR3 spans 15 residues. The V gene lost 4 bases and the J gene lost 1 base, with 13 bases spanning the gap.

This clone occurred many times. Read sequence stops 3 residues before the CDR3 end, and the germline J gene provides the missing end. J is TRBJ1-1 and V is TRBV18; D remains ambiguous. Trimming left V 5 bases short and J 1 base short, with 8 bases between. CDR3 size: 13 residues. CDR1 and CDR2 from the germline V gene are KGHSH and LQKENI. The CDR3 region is CASSTTENTEAFF. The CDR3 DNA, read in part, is TGTGCCAGCTCAACTACGGAGAACACTGAA.

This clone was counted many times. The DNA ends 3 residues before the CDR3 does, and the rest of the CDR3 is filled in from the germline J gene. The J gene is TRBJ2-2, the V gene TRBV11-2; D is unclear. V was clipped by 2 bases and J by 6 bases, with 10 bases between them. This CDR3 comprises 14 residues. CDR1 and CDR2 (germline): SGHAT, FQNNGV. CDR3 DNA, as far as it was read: TGTGCCAGCAGCTTATTCCCCAGGTCCGGGGAG. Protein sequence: CASSLFPRSGE. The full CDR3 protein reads CASSLFPRSGELFF.

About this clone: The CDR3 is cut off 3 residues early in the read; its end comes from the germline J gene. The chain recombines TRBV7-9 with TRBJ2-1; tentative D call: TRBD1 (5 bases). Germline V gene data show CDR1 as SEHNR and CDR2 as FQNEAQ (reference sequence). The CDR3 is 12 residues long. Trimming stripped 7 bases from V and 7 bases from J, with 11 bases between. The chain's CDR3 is CASTRQFNEQFF. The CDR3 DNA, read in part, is TGTGCCAGCACCCGACAGTTTAATGAG.